Each of the 18 T cell receptor beta chains below was sequenced from the same sample in a study of identifying expanded T cells in peripheral blood. TCRdb keeps only in-frame clones here, not all; method: immunoSEQ multiplex PCR. This repertoire shows 100,000 to 150,000 clones, about four fifths found once; its top ten account for 3.3%. Source material: blood. These receptors all stem from a person aged 18 to 70 in good health.

This clone was counted between two and nine times. The chain employs TRBV27 and TRBJ1-1, with 11 bases aligning to TRBD1. Germline CDR1 is MNHEY and CDR2 is SMNVEV (reference sequence). This CDR3 spans 17 amino acids. The junction had 12 bases not matched to a gene; V was cut back by 5 bases and J by 4 bases. The CDR3 protein is CASSRQGQGAPRTEAFF. The DNA for the CDR3 is TGTGCCAGCAGTCGCCAAGGACAGGGGGCGCCACGCACTGAAGCTTTCTTT.

The chain has TRBV5-6 and TRBJ2-7; D might be TRBD2 (6 bases). The germline V and J ends were trimmed by 4 bases and 2 bases, with 13 bases remaining between them. CDR1 SGHDT and CDR2 YYEEEE come from the germline V gene. The CDR3 contains 14 residues. The CDR3 DNA reads TGTGCCAGCAGCCAGGGAGGAGGCGCCTACGAGCAGTACTTC. Translated: CASSQGGGAYEQYF.

This sequence joins TRBV30 and TRBJ2-7, with TRBD1 as a possible D gene (6 bases). V was trimmed by 3 bases and J by 2 bases, leaving 11 bases between them. Germline V gene sequence: CDR1 GTSNPN, CDR2 SVGIG (reference sequence). CDR3 length: 13 amino acids. In nucleotides, the CDR3 is TGTGCCTGGAGGCTTGGGGGCGCCTACGAGCAGTACTTC. Its protein product is CAWRLGGAYEQYF.

This clone has just a few counts. The chain is built from TRBV11-2 and TRBJ1-2; D call uncertain. This CDR3 comprises 12 residues. CDR1 SGHAT and CDR2 FQNNGV come from the germline V gene. Trimming shortened V by 1 base and J by 6 bases, and 6 bases separated the two germline ends. The CDR3 coding sequence is TGTGCCAGCAGCTTAGGACTGGATGGCTACACCTTC. This encodes CASSLGLDGYTF.

The chain joins TRBV5-6 to TRBJ2-5; either TRBD1 or TRBD2 may supply D (6 bases each). This CDR3 has 13 residues. CDR1 is SGHDT and CDR2 is YYEEEE in the germline V gene. Trimming stripped 2 bases from V and 4 bases from J, with 9 bases between. The CDR3, as DNA: TGTGCCAGCAGCTTCCGGGGGCGAGAGACCCAGTACTTC. Protein: CASSFRGRETQYF.

This rearrangement joins TRBV18 to TRBJ1-1, with D possibly being TRBD1 (5 bases). Per the germline V gene, CDR1 is KGHSH and CDR2 is LQKENI. CDR3 length equals 15 residues. Trimming took off 4 bases at V and 3 bases at J, with 15 bases between the two ends. The CDR3, as DNA: TGTGCCAGCTCACGGCCCAGGGTGAGGGACACTGAAGCTTTCTTT. It translates to CASSRPRVRDTEAFF. The full variable domain, with the rest looked up from reference TRBV18 and TRBJ1-1, is NAGVMQNPRHLVRRRGQEARLRCSPMKGHSHVYWYRQLPEEGLKFMVYLQKENIIDESGMPKERFSAEFPKEGPSILRIQQVVRGDSAAYFCASSRPRVRDTEAFFGQGTRLTVV.

This chain connects TRBV27 to TRBJ1-5; 7 nucleotides match TRBD1. Germline CDR1 and CDR2: MNHEY and SMNVEV (reference sequence). This CDR3 is built from 14 residues. CDR3 in amino acids: CATQRGPSIQPQHF. CDR3 nucleotides: TGTGCTACGCAGAGGGGGCCATCAATACAGCCCCAGCATTTT.

The J gene is TRBJ1-5, the V gene TRBV19, with 8 nucleotides matching TRBD1. The germline V gene has CDR1 LNHDA and CDR2 SQIVND (reference sequence). Trimming at V came to 5 bases and at J to 6 bases, leaving 6 bases not matched to a gene. This CDR3 contains 14 residues. The CDR3 DNA reads as TGTGCCAGTAGTCCAGGACAGGGCCCTCAGCCCCAGCATTTT. This sequence encodes CASSPGQGPQPQHF.

The chain recombines TRBV7-2 with TRBJ2-5, with 11 positions matching TRBD2. With V trimmed by 6 bases and J by 5 bases, 11 bases remained unmatched. The germline gives CDR1 SGHTA, CDR2 FQGNSA. The CDR3 has 16 amino acids. The CDR3 region is CASRPTSGGAGETQYF. Here the CDR3 DNA reads TGTGCCAGCAGACCTACTAGCGGGGGCGCGGGGGAGACCCAGTACTTC.

This sequence joins TRBV29-1 and TRBJ1-1; the D is unclear. The length of the CDR3 is 15 residues. Trimming removed 8 bases at V and 0 bases at J, with 19 bases between. CDR1 and CDR2 from the germline V gene are SQVTM and ANQGSEA. CDR3 bases: TGCAGCTCCTCGCCCCGCACAGCATTGAACACTGAAGCTTTCTTT. Amino acids: CSSSPRTALNTEAFF.

The table lists this clone with a count of one. J is TRBJ1-1 and V is TRBV28, with D unresolved. Germline loops: CDR1 MDHEN, CDR2 SYDVKM. CDR3 size: 14 residues. The V gene lost 3 bases and the J gene lost 0 bases, with 8 bases spanning the gap. CDR3 amino acids: CASSFAQLNTEAFF. The CDR3 DNA sequence: TGTGCCAGCAGTTTTGCACAGCTGAACACTGAAGCTTTCTTT.

The rearrangement joins TRBV5-6 to TRBJ2-2, with 8 bases aligning to TRBD1. CDR1 and CDR2 (germline): SGHDT, YYEEEE. The CDR3 runs 16 residues. The V segment lost 4 bases and the J segment 5 bases; nucleotides outside the gene matches: 10. CDR3 loop: CASSIAGGAWTGELFF. DNA of the CDR3: TGTGCCAGCAGCATAGCAGGGGGCGCCTGGACCGGGGAGCTGTTTTTT.

The chain joins TRBV5-6 to TRBJ2-7; 7 nucleotides match TRBD2. This CDR3 region has 16 residues. With V trimmed by 1 base and J by 3 bases, 10 bases remained unmatched. Germline-derived CDR1 and CDR2 are SGHDT and YYEEEE. CDR3: CASSLWQGGRLYEQYF. CDR3 nucleotides: TGTGCCAGCAGCTTGTGGCAGGGAGGGAGGCTCTACGAGCAGTACTTC.

The rearrangement links TRBV4-3 to TRBJ2-7; no clear D gene. The CDR3 spans 15 residues. From germline, CDR1 is LGHNA and CDR2 YSLEER. The V end lost 1 base, the J end lost 0 bases, and 10 bases lay between the germline ends. The CDR3 reads CASSQGFPSSYEQYF. The CDR3 coding sequence is TGCGCCAGCAGCCAAGGGTTTCCCAGCTCCTACGAGCAGTACTTC.

The CDR3 bases are TGCGCCAGCAGCTTGGAGGTGGGAACCGTGAACACTGAAGCTTTCTTT. This encodes CASSLEVGTVNTEAFF. This chain connects TRBV5-1 to TRBJ1-1, with no clear D. Germline CDR1 SGHRS, CDR2 YFSETQ. CDR3 length: 16 amino acids. V lost 0 bases to trimming and J lost 0 bases, with 12 bases between them.

The chain recombines TRBV5-1 with TRBJ2-7, with TRBD1 as a possible D gene (6 bases). The CDR3 is 13 amino acids. Deletions cut 4 bases from V and 2 bases from J, with 10 bases between. CDR1 and CDR2 from the germline V gene are SGHRS and YFSETQ. The CDR3 nucleotides are TGCGCCAGCAGCCCAGGGGACCCCTACGAGCAGTACTTC. Its protein is CASSPGDPYEQYF. Based on the CDR3 plus reference TRBV5-1 and TRBJ2-7, the full variable domain is KAGVTQTPRYLIKTRGQQVTLSCSPISGHRSVSWYQQTPGQGLQFLFEYFSETQRNKGNFPGRFSGRQFSNSRSEMNVSTLELGDSALYLCASSPGDPYEQYFGPGTRLTVT.

This chain joins TRBV7-7 and TRBJ2-5, with D perhaps matching TRBD2 (7 bases). This CDR3 region has 15 residues. The germline V gene has CDR1 SSHAT and CDR2 FNYEAQ (reference sequence). Trimming stripped 3 bases from V and 4 bases from J, with 15 bases between. For the CDR3, the DNA is TGTGCCAGCAGCTTGGTACGGGGGGCGGGAGAGACCCAGTACTTC. Residues: CASSLVRGAGETQYF.

The chain uses TRBV27 and TRBJ1-2; tentative D call: TRBD1 (5 bases). Looked up from germline, CDR1 is MNHEY and CDR2 is SMNVEV (reference sequence). CDR3 length: 14 amino acids. The V gene lost 0 bases and the J gene lost 1 base, with 6 bases spanning the gap. This CDR3 reads CASSLSGDNYGYTF. The CDR3 coding sequence is TGTGCCAGCAGTTTATCAGGGGATAACTATGGCTACACCTTC.